This T cell receptor beta chain was obtained from a study of T cells in Graves' hyperthyroidism and ophthalmopathy. This clonotype was counted many times. Its antigen is as yet unknown. Study-level points and caveats: From stable hyperthyroidism, ophthalmopathy was set apart by a 13 V-J model.

Amplification targeted TCR beta CDR3 regions from RNA transcripts. HTBI primers were employed in a first-round RT-PCR of the TCR CDR3. TCRdb independently ran MiXCR on the multiplex PCR reads; one entry per CDR3 protein. The sample lists around 440,000 distinct CDR3 sequences; less than 20% were seen once. Each diagnosis drew on symptoms, thyroxine, TRAb, thyroid ultrasound and orbital computed tomography findings. The germline gives CDR1 PRHDT, CDR2 FYEKMQ (reference sequence). The V end was cut by 6 bases, the J end by 7 bases, with 7 bases between. The CDR3 runs 12 residues. The source is a woman between 18 and 29 years old with Graves' hyperthyroidism. The sample consisted of blood. The gene calls are TRBV13 and TRBJ1-6; D remains unclear. CDR3 sequence (DNA): TGTGCCAGCAGGGAACCAAATTCACCCCTCCACTTT. It is translated as CASREPNSPLHF. The whole variable domain, remainder taken from reference TRBV13 and TRBJ1-6, is AAGVIQSPRHLIKEKRETATLKCYPIPRHDTVYWYQQGPGQDPQFLISFYEKMQSDKGSIPDRFSAQQFSDYHSELNMSSLELGDSALYFCASREPNSPLHFGNGTRLTVT.